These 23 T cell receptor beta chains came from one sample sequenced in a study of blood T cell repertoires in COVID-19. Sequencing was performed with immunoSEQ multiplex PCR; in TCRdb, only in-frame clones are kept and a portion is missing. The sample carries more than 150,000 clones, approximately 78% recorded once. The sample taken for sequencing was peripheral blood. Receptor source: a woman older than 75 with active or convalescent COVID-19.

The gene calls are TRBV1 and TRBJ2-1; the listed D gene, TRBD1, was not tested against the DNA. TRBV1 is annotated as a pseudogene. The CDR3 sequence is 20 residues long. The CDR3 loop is CTSRYHVPWRQGNHGAEQFF. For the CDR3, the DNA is TGCACCAGCAGATACCATGTCCCATGGAGACAGGGAAATCATGGTGCTGAGCAGTTCTTC.

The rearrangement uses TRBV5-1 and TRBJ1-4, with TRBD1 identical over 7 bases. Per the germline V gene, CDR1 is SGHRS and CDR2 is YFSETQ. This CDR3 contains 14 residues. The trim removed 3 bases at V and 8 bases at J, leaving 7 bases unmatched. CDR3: CASSSTGKGEKLFF. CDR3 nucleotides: TGCGCCAGCAGCTCGACAGGGAAGGGGGAAAAACTGTTTTTT.

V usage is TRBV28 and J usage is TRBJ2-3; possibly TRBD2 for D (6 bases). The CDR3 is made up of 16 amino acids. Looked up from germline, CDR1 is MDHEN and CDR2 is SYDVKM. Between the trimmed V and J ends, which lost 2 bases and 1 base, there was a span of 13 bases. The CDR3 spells CASSLILASGTDTQYF. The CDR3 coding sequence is TGTGCCAGCAGTTTAATTCTCGCTAGCGGCACAGATACGCAGTATTTT.

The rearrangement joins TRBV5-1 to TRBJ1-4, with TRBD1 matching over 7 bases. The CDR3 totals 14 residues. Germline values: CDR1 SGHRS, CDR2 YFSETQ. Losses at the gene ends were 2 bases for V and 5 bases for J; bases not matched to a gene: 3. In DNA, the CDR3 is TGCGCCAGCAGCTTTGACAGGGCCAATGAAAAACTGTTTTTT. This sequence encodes CASSFDRANEKLFF.

DNA for the CDR3: TGTGCCAGTAGTATCAGCGGGGCGGTGACCTACGAGCAGTACTTC. Its translation: CASSISGAVTYEQYF. This chain links TRBV19 with TRBJ2-7; 7 bases agree with TRBD2. The length of the CDR3 is 15 residues. J was trimmed by 2 bases and V by 3 bases; bases with no gene match: 7. Germline V lookup: CDR1 LNHDA, CDR2 SQIVND (reference sequence).

CDR3 loop: CATLKGGSGYTF. The CDR3, as DNA: TGTGCCACCCTCAAGGGGGGGTCTGGCTACACCTTC. The chain recombines TRBV5-4 with TRBJ1-2, with D possibly TRBD1 on 6 matching bases. V lost 9 bases, J lost 7 bases, and 16 bases lay in between. The CDR3 is 12 residues long. Per germline, CDR1 SGHNT and CDR2 YYREEE (reference sequence).

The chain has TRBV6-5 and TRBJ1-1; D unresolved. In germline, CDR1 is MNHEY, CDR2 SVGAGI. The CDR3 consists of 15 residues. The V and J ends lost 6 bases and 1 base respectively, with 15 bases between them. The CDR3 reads CASSPTMGANTEAFF. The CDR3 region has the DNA TGTGCCAGCAGCCCAACGATGGGCGCGAACACTGAAGCTTTCTTT.

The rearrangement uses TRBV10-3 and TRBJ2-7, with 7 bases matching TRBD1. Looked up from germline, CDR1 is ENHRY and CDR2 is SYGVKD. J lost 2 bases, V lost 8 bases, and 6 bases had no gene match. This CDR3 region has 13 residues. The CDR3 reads CAIGTTGAYEQYF. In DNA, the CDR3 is TGTGCCATCGGGACAACAGGGGCCTACGAGCAGTACTTC.

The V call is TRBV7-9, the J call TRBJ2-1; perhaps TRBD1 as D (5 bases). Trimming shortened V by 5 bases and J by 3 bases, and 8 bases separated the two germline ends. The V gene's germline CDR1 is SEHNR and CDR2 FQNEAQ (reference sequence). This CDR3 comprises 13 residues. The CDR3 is CASSEDIYNEQFF. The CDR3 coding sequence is TGTGCCAGCAGCGAGGACATCTACAATGAGCAGTTCTTC.

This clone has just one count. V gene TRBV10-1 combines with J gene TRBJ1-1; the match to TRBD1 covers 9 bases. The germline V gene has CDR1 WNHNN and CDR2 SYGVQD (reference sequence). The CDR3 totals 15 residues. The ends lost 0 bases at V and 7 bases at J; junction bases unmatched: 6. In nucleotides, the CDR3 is TGCGCCAGCAGTGAGTCGGGAACAGGGGGCAATGAAGCTTTCTTT. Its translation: CASSESGTGGNEAFF.

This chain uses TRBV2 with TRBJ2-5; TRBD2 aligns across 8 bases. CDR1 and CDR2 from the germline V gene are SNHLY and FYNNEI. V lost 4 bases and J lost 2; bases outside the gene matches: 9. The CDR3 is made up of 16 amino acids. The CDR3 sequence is CASSAPIAGRQETQYF. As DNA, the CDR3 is TGTGCCAGCAGTGCCCCGATAGCGGGGCGGCAAGAGACCCAGTACTTC. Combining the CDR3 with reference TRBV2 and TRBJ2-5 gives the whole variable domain EPEVTQTPSHQVTQMGQEVILRCVPISNHLYFYWYRQILGQKVEFLVSFYNNEISEKSEIFDDQFSVERPDGSNFTLKIRSTKLEDSAMYFCASSAPIAGRQETQYFGPGTRLLVL.

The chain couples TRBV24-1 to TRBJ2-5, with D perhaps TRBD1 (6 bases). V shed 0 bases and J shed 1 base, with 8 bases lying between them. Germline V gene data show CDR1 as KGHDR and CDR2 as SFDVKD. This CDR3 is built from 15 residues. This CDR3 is CATSDLRGFQETQYF. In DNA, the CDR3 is TGTGCCACCAGTGATTTGAGGGGGTTCCAAGAGACCCAGTACTTC.

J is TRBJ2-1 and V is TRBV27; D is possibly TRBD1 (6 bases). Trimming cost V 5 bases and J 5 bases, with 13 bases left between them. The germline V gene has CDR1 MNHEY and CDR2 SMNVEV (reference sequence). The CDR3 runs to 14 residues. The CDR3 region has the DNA TGTGCCAGCAGTCCCAACGGACAGAACAATGAGCAGTTCTTC. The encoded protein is CASSPNGQNNEQFF.

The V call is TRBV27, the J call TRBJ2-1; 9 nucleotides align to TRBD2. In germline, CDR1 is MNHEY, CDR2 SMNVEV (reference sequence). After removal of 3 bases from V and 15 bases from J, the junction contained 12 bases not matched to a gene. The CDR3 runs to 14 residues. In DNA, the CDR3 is TGTGCCAGCAGTTTGTTAGCGGGGGATGCGTCGGCGTTCTTC. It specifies CASSLLAGDASAFF.

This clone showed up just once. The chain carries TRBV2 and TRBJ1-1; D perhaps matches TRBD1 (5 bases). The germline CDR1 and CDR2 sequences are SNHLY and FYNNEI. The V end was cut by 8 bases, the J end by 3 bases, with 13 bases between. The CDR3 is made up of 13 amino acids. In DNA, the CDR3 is TGTGCCAGCTGCCGGGGGGGGTACACTGAAGCTTTCTTT. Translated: CASCRGGYTEAFF.

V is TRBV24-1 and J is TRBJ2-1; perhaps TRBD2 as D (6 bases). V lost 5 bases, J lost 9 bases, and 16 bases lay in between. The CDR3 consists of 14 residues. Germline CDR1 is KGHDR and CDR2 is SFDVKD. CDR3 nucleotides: TGTGCCACCAGTGGCGACTCTAGCGTCGGTGAGCAGTTCTTC. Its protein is CATSGDSSVGEQFF.

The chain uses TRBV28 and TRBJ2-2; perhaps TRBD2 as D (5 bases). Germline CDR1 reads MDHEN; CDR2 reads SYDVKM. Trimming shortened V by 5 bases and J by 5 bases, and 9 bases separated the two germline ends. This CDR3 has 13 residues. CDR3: CASSPPGTGELFF. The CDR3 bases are TGTGCCAGCAGTCCTCCGGGGACCGGGGAGCTGTTTTTT. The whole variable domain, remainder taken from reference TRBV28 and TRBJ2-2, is DVKVTQSSRYLVKRTGEKVFLECVQDMDHENMFWYRQDPGLGLRLIYFSYDVKMKEKGDIPEGYSVSREKKERFSLILESASTNQTSMYLCASSPPGTGELFFGEGSRLTVL.

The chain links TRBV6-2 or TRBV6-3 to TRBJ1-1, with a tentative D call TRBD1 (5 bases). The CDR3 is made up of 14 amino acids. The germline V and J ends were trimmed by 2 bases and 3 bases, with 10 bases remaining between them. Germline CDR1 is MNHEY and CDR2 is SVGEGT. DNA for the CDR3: TGTGCCAGCAGTTACATTGGGGGGTACACTGAAGCTTTCTTT. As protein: CASSYIGGYTEAFF.

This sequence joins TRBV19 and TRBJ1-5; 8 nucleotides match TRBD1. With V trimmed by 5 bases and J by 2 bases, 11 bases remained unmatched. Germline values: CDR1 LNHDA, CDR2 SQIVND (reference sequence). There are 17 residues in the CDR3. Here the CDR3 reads CASSWRTGTTGNQPQHF. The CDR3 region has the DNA TGTGCCAGTAGTTGGCGGACAGGGACTACGGGCAATCAGCCCCAGCATTTT.

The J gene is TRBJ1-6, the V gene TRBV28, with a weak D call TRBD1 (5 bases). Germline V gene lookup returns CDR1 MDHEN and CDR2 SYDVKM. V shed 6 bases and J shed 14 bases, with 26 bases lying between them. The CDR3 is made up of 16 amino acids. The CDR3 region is CASRTETANLLSALHF. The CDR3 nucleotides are TGTGCCAGCAGAACCGAGACAGCCAACCTACTATCCGCCCTCCACTTT. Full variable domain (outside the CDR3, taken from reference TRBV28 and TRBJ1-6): DVKVTQSSRYLVKRTGEKVFLECVQDMDHENMFWYRQDPGLGLRLIYFSYDVKMKEKGDIPEGYSVSREKKERFSLILESASTNQTSMYLCASRTETANLLSALHFGNGTRLTVT.

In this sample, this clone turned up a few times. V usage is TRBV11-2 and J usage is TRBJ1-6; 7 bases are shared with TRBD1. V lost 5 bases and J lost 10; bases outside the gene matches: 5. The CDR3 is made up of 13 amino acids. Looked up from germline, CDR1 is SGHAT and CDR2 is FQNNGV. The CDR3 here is CASSADRASPLHF. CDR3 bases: TGTGCCAGCAGCGCCGACAGGGCATCACCCCTCCACTTT.

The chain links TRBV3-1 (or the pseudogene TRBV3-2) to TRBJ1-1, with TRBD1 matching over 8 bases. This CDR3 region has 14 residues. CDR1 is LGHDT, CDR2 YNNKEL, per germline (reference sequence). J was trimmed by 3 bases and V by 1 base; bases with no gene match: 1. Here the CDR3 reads CASSQGQGYTEAFF. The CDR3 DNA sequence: TGTGCCAGCAGCCAAGGACAGGGGTACACTGAAGCTTTCTTT.

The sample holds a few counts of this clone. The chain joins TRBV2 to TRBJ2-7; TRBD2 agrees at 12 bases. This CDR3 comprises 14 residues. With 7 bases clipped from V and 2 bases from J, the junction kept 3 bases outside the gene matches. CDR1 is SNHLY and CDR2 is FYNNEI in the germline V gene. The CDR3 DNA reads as TGTGCCAGCAAGACTAGCGGGAGCACCTACGAGCAGTACTTC. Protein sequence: CASKTSGSTYEQYF.